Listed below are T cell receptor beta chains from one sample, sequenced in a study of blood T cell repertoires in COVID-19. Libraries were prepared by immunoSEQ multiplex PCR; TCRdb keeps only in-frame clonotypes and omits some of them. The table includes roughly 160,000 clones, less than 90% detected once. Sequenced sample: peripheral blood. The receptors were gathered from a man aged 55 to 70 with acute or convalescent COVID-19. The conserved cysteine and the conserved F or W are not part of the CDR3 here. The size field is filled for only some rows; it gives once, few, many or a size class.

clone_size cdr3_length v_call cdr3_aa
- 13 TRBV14 ASSRTGIPSNEAF
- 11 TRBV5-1 ASSPLSGTEAF
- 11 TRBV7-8 ASSLEGSGTQY
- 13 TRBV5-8 ASSSGQGLQETQY
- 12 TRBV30 AWSVRGGNYGYT
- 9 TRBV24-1 ATDGSQPQH
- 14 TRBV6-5 ASSYSNWSSGNTIY
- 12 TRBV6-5 ASSSLGQDYGYT
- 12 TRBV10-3 AISDHRDSYGYT
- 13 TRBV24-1 ATSDSGQANEKLF
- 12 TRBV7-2 ASSADRGLAEAF
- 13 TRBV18 ASSPQRGNTGELF
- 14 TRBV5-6 ASSPVRGYDAAEAF
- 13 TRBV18 ASSPASRQRATQY
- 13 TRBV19 ASSRAGISYNEQF
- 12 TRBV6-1 ASSERDIDEKLF
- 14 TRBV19 ASTLDRAVSNQPQH
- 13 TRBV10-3 AISESNRGTGELF
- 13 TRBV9 ASSVSGTGEPGYT
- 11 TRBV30 AWGRGSHEKLF
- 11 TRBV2 ASKGQGSDTQY
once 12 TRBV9 ASSVGAPGTEAF
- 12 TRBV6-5 ASSYDRADYGYT
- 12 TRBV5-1 ASSFGGDGTEAF
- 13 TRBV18 ASSPRAGKNQPQH
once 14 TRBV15 ATSRGQGSTNEKLF
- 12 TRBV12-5 ASGPGTGHQPQH
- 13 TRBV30 AWSAAGTVNTEAF
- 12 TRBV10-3 AISGDRANEKLF
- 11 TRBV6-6 ASSQRQGIEAF
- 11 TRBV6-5 ASRAGVADTQY
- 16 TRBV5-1 ASSLGLAGPSSYNEQF
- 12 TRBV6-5 ASSTGTDDYGYT
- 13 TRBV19 ASRDRGNSNYGYT
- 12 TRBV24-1 ATSDRGLHSPLH
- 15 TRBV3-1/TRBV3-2 ASSFPIAGGGSYEQY
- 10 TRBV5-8 ARVERFYEQY
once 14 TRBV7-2 ASSSRTTGRADTQY
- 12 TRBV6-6 ASSYRGSNQPQH
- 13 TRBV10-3 AIRKESSYNSPLH
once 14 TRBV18 ASSPILAGDFNEQF
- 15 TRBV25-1 ASRGAGQGNRNYGYT